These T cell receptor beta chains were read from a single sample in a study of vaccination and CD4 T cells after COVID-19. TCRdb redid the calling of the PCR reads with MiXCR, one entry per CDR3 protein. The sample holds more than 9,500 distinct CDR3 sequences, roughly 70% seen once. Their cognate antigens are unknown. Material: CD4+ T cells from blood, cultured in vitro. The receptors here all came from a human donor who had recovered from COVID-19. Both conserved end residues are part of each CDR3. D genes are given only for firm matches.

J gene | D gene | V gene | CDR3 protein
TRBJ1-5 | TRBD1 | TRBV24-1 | CATSEAGTGTNQPQHF
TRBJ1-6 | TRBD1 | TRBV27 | CASSLGQGDSPLHF
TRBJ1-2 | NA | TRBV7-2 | CLTGQGLGYGYTF
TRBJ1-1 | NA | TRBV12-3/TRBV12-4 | CASSLDRTTEAFF
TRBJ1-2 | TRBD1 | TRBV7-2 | CASSLPPGQGDYGYTF
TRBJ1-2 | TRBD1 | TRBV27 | CATKFRTQGANGYTF
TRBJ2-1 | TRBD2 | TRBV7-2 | CASSTPGWAGGSSYNEQFF
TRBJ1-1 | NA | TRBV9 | CASSLHVGVTEAFF
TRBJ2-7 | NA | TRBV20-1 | CSAVVADRSYEQYF
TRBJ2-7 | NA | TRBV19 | CASSSDGVSYEQYF
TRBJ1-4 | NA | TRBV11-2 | CASSFRWANEKLFF
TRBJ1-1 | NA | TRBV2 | CASRDFGVRAGGAFF
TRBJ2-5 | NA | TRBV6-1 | CASSEVAGTGETQYF
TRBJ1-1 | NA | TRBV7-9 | CASSLAYRIEKAFF
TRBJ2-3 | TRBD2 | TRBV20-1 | CSAPGLAGGQTDTQYF
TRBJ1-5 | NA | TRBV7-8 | CASSLGRRGKQDQPQHF
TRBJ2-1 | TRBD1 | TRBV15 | CATSREGQGVSDEQFF
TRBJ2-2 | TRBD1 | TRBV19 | CASSTGGESGELFF
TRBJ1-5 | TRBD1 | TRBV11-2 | CASSFLPGQGGGNNQPQHF
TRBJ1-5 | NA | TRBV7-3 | CASSFDLGQPQHF
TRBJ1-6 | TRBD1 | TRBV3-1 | CASSQAGQGDSPLHF
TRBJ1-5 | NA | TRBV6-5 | CASSYSSLAGSNQPQHF
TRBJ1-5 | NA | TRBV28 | CASSLTGYGNQPQHF
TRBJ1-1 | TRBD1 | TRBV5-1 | CASTKTGGVTEAFF
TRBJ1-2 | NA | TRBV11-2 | CASSSLRQDALGYTF
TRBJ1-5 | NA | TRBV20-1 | CSASRGWDQPQHF
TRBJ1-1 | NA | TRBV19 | CASSIIERNTEAFF
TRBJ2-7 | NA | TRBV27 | CASRYGGTREQYF
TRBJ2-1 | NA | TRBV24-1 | CATSGRDNNEQFF
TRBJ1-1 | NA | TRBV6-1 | CASALITNTEAFF
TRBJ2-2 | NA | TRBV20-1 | CSASGRPTGELFF
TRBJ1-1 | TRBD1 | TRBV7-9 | CASSLGGTRGQMNTEAFF
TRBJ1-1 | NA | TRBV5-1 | CASSPQGSGTEAFF
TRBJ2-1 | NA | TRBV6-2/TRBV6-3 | CASRRGLTYNEQFF
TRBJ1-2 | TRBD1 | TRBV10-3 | CAIRPGQGSEGYTF
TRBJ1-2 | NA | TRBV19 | CASSQLTDYGYTF
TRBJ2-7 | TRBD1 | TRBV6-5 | CASSYQRQGYEQYF
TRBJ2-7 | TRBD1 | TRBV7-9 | CASSPPGQGSKQYF
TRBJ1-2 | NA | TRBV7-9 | CASSLKGNYGYTF
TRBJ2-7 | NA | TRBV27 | CASSPTNMGSQGNPYEQYF
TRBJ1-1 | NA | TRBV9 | CASSTPFGNRDTEAFF
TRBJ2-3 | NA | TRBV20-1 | CSARPQDGYTDTQYF
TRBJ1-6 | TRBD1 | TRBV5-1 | CASSRDSNSPLHF
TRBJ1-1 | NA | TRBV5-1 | CASSLGRQDTEAFF
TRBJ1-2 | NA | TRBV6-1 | CASSEKENYGYTF
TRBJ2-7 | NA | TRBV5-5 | CVSSPGLSRGEQYF
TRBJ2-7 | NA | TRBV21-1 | CASRVIRDSSYEQYF
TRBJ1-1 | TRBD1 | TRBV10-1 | CASSESGTGTEAFF
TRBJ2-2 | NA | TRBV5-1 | CASSLRSQTNTGELFF
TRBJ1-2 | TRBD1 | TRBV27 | CASRPGGPAGGTWDYGYTF
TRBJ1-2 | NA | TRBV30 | CAWSVVGGYTF
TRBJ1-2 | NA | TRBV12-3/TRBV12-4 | CASRRGALPGYTF
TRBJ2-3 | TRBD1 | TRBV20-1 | CSASSRQGNTDTQYF